The present T cell receptor beta chain was sequenced within a study of blood T cell repertoires in COVID-19. The wider study: Samples of COVID-19 (acute and convalescent) were obtained from the United States, Italy and Spain.

This clone was observed a single time. This CDR3 is built from 15 residues. After removal of 3 bases from V and 6 bases from J, the junction contained 5 bases not matched to a gene. CDR1 is KGHDR and CDR2 is SFDVKD in the germline V gene. The protocol was immunoSEQ multiplex PCR, while the TCRdb copy is restricted to in-frame clones and leaves out a portion. The sample has around 500,000 clones, approximately 90% seen once. The J gene is TRBJ2-2, the V gene TRBV24-1, with 8 bases identical to TRBD1. The sample comprised PBMCs or T cells enriched from blood (not recorded which). The TCR sequence derives from a woman aged 60-75 years who had recovered from COVID-19. The CDR3 sequence is CATSDDLQGAGELFF. The CDR3, as DNA: TGTGCCACCAGTGATGACCTACAGGGGGCCGGGGAGCTGTTTTTT.